The rows below give T cell receptor beta chains drawn from one sample of a study of beta chain features in type 1 diabetes. The table came from immunoSEQ multiplex PCR; TCRdb's copy has only in-frame clones and leaves some out. The sample lists around 320,000 clones; roughly 15% were seen once. What was sequenced was central memory CD4+ T cells from blood. Source of these receptors: a man aged 25 to 40 in good health. CDR3s include the opening cysteine and the closing phenylalanine or tryptophan. D genes are given only for firm matches. Rows give clone size only sometimes, using once, few, many, or a class for an expanded clone.

>few|NA|TRBJ2-1|TRBV19
TGTGCCAGTAGTATCCGGACACGGGGATACAATGAGCAGTTCTTC
CASSIRTRGYNEQFF
>many|NA|TRBJ2-1|TRBV14
TGTGCCAGCAGCCGCCGGGGGACATCCTACAATGAGCAGTTCTTC
CASSRRGTSYNEQFF
>few|TRBD2|TRBJ2-1|TRBV7-3
TGTGCCAGCAGCCCTGCGGGGCGGGAGGGCCTCCGCAATGAGCAGTTCTTC
CASSPAGREGLRNEQFF
>NA|TRBD2|TRBJ2-5|TRBV9
TGTGCCAGCAGCGTAGCGGGAGGGGGGTACCAAGAGACCCAGTACTTC
CASSVAGGGYQETQYF
>few|NA|TRBJ2-2|TRBV11-3
TGTGCCAGCAGCTTAGGTGGCCGTCCATGGGAGCTGTTTTTT
CASSLGGRPWELFF
>few|TRBD2|TRBJ2-3|TRBV5-4
TGTGCCAGCAGCTTGGAGGTAGGAGGTCTAGCGGGAGGAGCAGATACGCAGTATTTT
CASSLEVGGLAGGADTQYF
>few|TRBD1|TRBJ1-6|TRBV11-2
TGTGCCAGCAGCTCCCTGACAGGGGTCGGCTCACCCCTCCACTTT
CASSSLTGVGSPLHF
>NA|NA|TRBJ1-5|TRBV6-5
TGTGCCAGCAGGATAAATAGCAATCAGCCCCAGCATTTT
CASRINSNQPQHF
>few|NA|TRBJ2-7|TRBV28
TGTGCCAGCAGTTATGGGCAAGCCTACGAGCAGTACTTC
CASSYGQAYEQYF
>NA|NA|TRBJ1-1|TRBV6-5
TGTGCCAGCAGCCTGGGGGTGGGGGCGAGTGAAGCTTTCTTT
CASSLGVGASEAFF
>NA|NA|TRBJ2-1|TRBV6-5
TGTGCCAGCAGTGCGACCGGGACTCCCTACAATGAGCAGTTCTTC
CASSATGTPYNEQFF
>NA|NA|TRBJ2-3|TRBV7-2
TGTGCCAGCAGCTCCGGGGCGGTGGCAGATACGCAGTATTTT
CASSSGAVADTQYF